Listed below are T cell receptor beta chains from one sample, sequenced in a study of T-cell memory formation after mild COVID-19. One entry per CDR3 protein results from TCRdb running MiXCR on the 5' RACE reads. The table has nearly 250,000 distinct CDR3 sequences, about 16% seen once. The sample was PBMCs or a T cell subset sorted from them (not recorded which). The origin of the receptors is an adult woman who had mild COVID-19 (a few samples of this study predate the infection). Cell type and time point are not known. The CDR3 runs from the conserved cysteine through the conserved F or W. The D gene is left open where the match is weak. Rows give clone size only sometimes, using once, few, many, or a class for an expanded clone.

clone_size d_call j_call v_call cdr3_nt cdr3_aa
- - TRBJ2-5 TRBV7-9 TGTGCCAGCAGCTTATCGGGGCACCACGGGGAGACCCAGTACTTC CASSLSGHHGETQYF
many TRBD1 TRBJ2-7 TRBV24-1 TGTGCCACCAGTGACGCCGGGACAGCCTCCTACGAGCAGTACTTC CATSDAGTASYEQYF
few - TRBJ2-7 TRBV2 TGTGCCAGCAGTGAGGCGGGCTCGAGCTCCTACGAGCAGTACTTC CASSEAGSSSYEQYF
- - TRBJ2-3 TRBV19 TGTGCCAGTAGTATAGATGCTGGTAGCACAGATACGCAGTATTTT CASSIDAGSTDTQYF
- TRBD2 TRBJ2-2 TRBV20-1 TGCAGTGCTAGAAGTATCCCGGGACTAGCGGGAGGACCACCGAACACCGGGGAGCTGTTTTTT CSARSIPGLAGGPPNTGELFF
- TRBD1 TRBJ2-7 TRBV5-1 TGCGCCAGCAGCCCCCGGGACAGGACTTACGAGCAGTACTTC CASSPRDRTYEQYF
few - TRBJ2-2 TRBV4-2 TGTGCCAGCAGCCAAGATCCCACGGAGGGCCCCACCGGGGAGCTGTTTTTT CASSQDPTEGPTGELFF
- - TRBJ1-5 TRBV5-5 TGTGCCAGCAGCCCATTGGGAGGGGATGCGGATCAGCCCCAGCATTTT CASSPLGGDADQPQHF
few - TRBJ2-1 TRBV3-1 TGTGCCAGCAGGGGGACCAACAATGAGCAGTTCTTC CASRGTNNEQFF
few TRBD1 TRBJ2-5 TRBV7-2 TGTGCCAGCAGCTTAAGCAGTCTACCCGGACAGGGATATCTAGTTGAGACCCAGTACTTC CASSLSSLPGQGYLVETQYF
few TRBD1 TRBJ1-1 TRBV7-8 TGTGCCAGCAGCACGGACAGGCGGGGGACTGAAGCTTTCTTT CASSTDRRGTEAFF
many - TRBJ2-7 TRBV20-1 TGCAGTGCTTCCCTAGAGGGCGGAACCTCCTACGAGCAGTACTTC CSASLEGGTSYEQYF
many TRBD2 TRBJ2-3 TRBV7-2 TGTGCCAGCAGCTCTGGACTAGCGGGAGAGAAGCAGTATTTT CASSSGLAGEKQYF
- - TRBJ1-2 TRBV7-2 TGTGCCAGCAGCGAGGACGGCCTCTATGGCTACACCTTC CASSEDGLYGYTF
many - TRBJ1-1 TRBV20-1 TGCAGTGCTAGAACCAGGGAAGGGGTGAACACTGAAGCTTTCTTT CSARTREGVNTEAFF
once TRBD1 TRBJ1-1 TRBV30 TGTGCCTGGAGTACCGACAGGGGGCGAAAAGCTTTCTTT CAWSTDRGRKAFF
many - TRBJ2-2 TRBV27 TGTGCCAGCAGCAAAACCCTGATCGGACAGTTGAACACCGGGGAGCTGTTTTTT CASSKTLIGQLNTGELFF
- - TRBJ1-3 TRBV12-3/TRBV12-4 TGTGCCAGCAGTCAGGGGCTTGGAAACACCATATATTTT CASSQGLGNTIYF
- - TRBJ2-7 TRBV29-1 TGCAGCGTTCGCATACGATCGGGAAGCGAGCAGTACTTC CSVRIRSGSEQYF
few TRBD1 TRBJ1-1 TRBV3-1 TGTGCCAGCAGCCTTCGTCTAACCGGGACAGACTCGAACACTGAAGCTTTCTTT CASSLRLTGTDSNTEAFF
few TRBD1 TRBJ1-6 TRBV5-8 TGTGCCAGCAGCTTTCGGGGACAGTATAATTCACCCCTCCACTTT CASSFRGQYNSPLHF
- TRBD2 TRBJ2-1 TRBV6-5 TGTGCCAGCAGCCTGAAGGGACTATGGGGGTACAATGAGCAGTTCTTC CASSLKGLWGYNEQFF
- TRBD1 TRBJ1-4 TRBV7-6 TGTGCCAGCAGCTCGTATATCCGGGACAGGGCCACAACTAATGAAAAACTGTTTTTT CASSSYIRDRATTNEKLFF
- - TRBJ1-1 TRBV5-1 TGCGCCAGCAGCTTGGAGGCAATCTGGAACACTGAAGCTTTCTTT CASSLEAIWNTEAFF
- - TRBJ2-6 TRBV6-1 TGTGCCACCCTGAAGGGGGGGCTAGCCGGGGCCAACGTCCTGACTTTC CATLKGGLAGANVLTF
many - TRBJ1-1 TRBV12-3/TRBV12-4 TGTGCCAGCAGTTTTTACGACACTGAAGCTTTCTTT CASSFYDTEAFF
- - TRBJ2-1 TRBV9 TGTGCCAGCAGCGTAGCTACGGGGGGCGGGAGCTCCTACAATGAGCAGTTCTTC CASSVATGGGSSYNEQFF
- - TRBJ1-6 TRBV7-9 TGTGCCAGCAGCTTAGCGGATTCACCCCTCCACTTT CASSLADSPLHF
- - TRBJ2-2 TRBV5-1 TGCGCCAGCAGCTTGGTGGTAATCAAAACAACCGGGGAGCTGTTTTTT CASSLVVIKTTGELFF
few - TRBJ2-2 TRBV15 TGTGCCACCAGCAGAGATCCCGGGGAGCTGTTTTTT CATSRDPGELFF
- TRBD1 TRBJ2-5 TRBV2 TGTGCCAGCAGACCGCGGACAGGGGGAGAGACCCAGTACTTC CASRPRTGGETQYF